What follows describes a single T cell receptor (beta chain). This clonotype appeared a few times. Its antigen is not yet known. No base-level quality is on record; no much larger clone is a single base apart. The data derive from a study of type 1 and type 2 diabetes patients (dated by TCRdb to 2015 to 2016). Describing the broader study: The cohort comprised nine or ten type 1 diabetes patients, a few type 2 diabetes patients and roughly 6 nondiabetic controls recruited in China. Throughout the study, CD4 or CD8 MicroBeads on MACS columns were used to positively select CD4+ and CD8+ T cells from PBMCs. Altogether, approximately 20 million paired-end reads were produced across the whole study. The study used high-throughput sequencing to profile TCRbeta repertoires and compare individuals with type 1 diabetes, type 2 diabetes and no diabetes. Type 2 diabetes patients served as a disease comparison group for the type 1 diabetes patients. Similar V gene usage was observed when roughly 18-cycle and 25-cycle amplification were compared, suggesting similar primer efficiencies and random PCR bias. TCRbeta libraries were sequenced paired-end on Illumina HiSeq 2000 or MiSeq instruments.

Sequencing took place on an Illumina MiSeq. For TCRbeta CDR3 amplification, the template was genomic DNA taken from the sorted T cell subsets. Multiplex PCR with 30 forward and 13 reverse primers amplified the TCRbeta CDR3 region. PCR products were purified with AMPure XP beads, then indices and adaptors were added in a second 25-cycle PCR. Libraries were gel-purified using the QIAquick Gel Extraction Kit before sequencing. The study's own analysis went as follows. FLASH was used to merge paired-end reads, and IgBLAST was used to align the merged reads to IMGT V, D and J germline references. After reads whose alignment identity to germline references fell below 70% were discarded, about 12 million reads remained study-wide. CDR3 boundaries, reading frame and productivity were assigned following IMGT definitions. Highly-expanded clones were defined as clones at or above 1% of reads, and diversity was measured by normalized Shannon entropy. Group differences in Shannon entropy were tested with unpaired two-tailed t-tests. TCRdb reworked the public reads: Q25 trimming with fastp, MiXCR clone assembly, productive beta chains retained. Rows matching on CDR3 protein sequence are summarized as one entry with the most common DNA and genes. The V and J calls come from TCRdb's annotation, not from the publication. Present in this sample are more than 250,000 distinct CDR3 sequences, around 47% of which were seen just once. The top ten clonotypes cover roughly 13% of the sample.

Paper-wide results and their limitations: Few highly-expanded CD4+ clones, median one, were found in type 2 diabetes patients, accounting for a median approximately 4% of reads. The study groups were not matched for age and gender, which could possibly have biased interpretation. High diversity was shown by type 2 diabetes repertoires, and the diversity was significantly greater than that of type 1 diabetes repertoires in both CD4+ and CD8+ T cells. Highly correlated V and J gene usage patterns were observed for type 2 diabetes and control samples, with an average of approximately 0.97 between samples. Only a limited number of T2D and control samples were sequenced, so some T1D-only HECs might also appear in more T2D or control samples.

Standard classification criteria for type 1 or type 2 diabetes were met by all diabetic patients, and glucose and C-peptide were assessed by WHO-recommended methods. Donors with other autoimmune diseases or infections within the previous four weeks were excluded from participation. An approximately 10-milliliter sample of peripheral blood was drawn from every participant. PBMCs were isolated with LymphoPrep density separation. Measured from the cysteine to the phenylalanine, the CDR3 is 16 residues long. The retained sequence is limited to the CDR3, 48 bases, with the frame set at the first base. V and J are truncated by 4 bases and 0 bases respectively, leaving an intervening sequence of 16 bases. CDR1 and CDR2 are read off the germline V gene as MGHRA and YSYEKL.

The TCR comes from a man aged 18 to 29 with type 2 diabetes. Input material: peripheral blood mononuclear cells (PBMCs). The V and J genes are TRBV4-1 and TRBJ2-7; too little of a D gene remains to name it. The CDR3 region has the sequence CASSPRGQASSYEQYF. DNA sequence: TGCGCCAGCAGCCCCCGTGGGCAGGCTAGCTCCTACGAGCAGTACTTC.